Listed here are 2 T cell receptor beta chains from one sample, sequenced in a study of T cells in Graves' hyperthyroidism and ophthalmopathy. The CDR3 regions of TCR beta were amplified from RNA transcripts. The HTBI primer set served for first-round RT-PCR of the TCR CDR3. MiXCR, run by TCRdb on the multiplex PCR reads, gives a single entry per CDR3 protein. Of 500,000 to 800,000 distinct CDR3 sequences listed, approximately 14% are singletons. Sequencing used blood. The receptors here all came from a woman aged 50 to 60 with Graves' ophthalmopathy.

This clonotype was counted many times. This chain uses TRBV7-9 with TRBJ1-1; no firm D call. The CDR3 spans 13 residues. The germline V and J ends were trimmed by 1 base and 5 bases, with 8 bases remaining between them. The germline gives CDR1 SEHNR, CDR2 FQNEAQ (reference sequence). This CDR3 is CASSLDGETEAFF. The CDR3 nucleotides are TGTGCCAGCAGCTTAGACGGAGAGACTGAAGCTTTCTTT.

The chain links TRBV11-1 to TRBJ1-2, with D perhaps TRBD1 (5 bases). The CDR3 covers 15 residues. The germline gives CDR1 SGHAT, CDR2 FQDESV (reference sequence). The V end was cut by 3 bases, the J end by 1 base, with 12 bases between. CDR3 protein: CASSFGTEDNYGYTF. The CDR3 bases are TGTGCCAGCAGCTTCGGGACGGAAGATAACTATGGCTACACCTTC.